Listed below are T cell receptor beta chains from one sample, sequenced in a study of T cell repertoires in cytomegalovirus infection. TCRdb itself ran the reads through MiXCR, one entry per CDR3 protein. The sample holds hundreds of thousands of distinct CDR3 sequences, around 31% seen once. These TCRs are of unknown antigen specificity. Sequenced material: cultured PBMCs, taken from culture after CMV antigen stimulation. Receptors originate from a human donor in good health (CMV status not recorded). Some clones in this sample may be carry-over from other donors' samples. CDR3s include the opening cysteine and the closing phenylalanine or tryptophan. D genes are given only for firm matches.

J: TRBJ1-3
V: TRBV18
D: -
CDR3: CASSPRQISGNTIYF

J: TRBJ2-7
V: TRBV27
D: TRBD2
CDR3: CASSPEGLATRLAYEQYF

J: TRBJ2-5
V: TRBV5-1
D: TRBD1
CDR3: CASSAPGQGRGETQYF

J: TRBJ2-3
V: TRBV7-2
D: -
CDR3: CASSSAGPTRDTQYF

J: TRBJ2-5
V: TRBV20-1
D: TRBD1
CDR3: CSASFGTGGETQYF

J: TRBJ2-1
V: TRBV12-3/TRBV12-4
D: -
CDR3: CASSSITRHEQFF

J: TRBJ1-5
V: TRBV5-1
D: -
CDR3: CASSLSGVVNQPQHF

J: TRBJ2-5
V: TRBV7-9
D: TRBD2
CDR3: CASTRGTSAQETQYF

J: TRBJ1-2
V: TRBV7-2
D: -
CDR3: CASSLAGGGDYGYTF

J: TRBJ2-7
V: TRBV12-3/TRBV12-4
D: TRBD2
CDR3: CASSFSGGSYEQYF

J: TRBJ1-1
V: TRBV2
D: -
CDR3: CASSVTGLLKTEAFF

J: TRBJ2-3
V: TRBV12-3/TRBV12-4
D: -
CDR3: CASRRTARGDTQYF

J: TRBJ2-2
V: TRBV12-3/TRBV12-4
D: -
CDR3: CASSLVRGPGELFF

J: TRBJ1-1
V: TRBV15
D: -
CDR3: CATSRDLEVNTEAFF

J: TRBJ2-1
V: TRBV7-3
D: -
CDR3: CASSLTDSDEQFF

J: TRBJ2-3
V: TRBV12-3/TRBV12-4
D: TRBD2
CDR3: CASRQLAGGTDTQYF

J: TRBJ1-1
V: TRBV11-3
D: -
CDR3: CASSSDGTDTEAFF

J: TRBJ2-3
V: TRBV10-3
D: -
CDR3: CAISESERDTQYF

J: TRBJ2-7
V: TRBV6-2/TRBV6-3
D: TRBD1
CDR3: CASSYSSGTGGTEQYF

J: TRBJ1-6
V: TRBV6-5
D: TRBD1
CDR3: CASSRRLTGGRSPLHF

J: TRBJ1-1
V: TRBV4-1
D: -
CDR3: CASSQGVHTEAFF

J: TRBJ2-1
V: TRBV19
D: TRBD2
CDR3: CAPPGGRRLDEQFF

J: TRBJ2-3
V: TRBV2
D: -
CDR3: CASSARDGTTDTQYF

J: TRBJ2-7
V: TRBV7-2
D: TRBD2
CDR3: CASSLSGSGEQYF

J: TRBJ1-4
V: TRBV5-6
D: -
CDR3: CASSLTGKHEKLFF

J: TRBJ2-1
V: TRBV3-1
D: -
CDR3: CASTRRHGTGGSSYNEQFF

J: TRBJ2-3
V: TRBV3-1
D: -
CDR3: CASSQASIEDTQYF

J: TRBJ2-1
V: TRBV7-8
D: TRBD2
CDR3: CASSLARLAGINEQFF

J: TRBJ1-4
V: TRBV18
D: -
CDR3: CASSPREAVDEKLFF

J: TRBJ1-6
V: TRBV2
D: -
CDR3: CASSNRVWSPLHF

J: TRBJ2-7
V: TRBV10-3
D: TRBD1
CDR3: CAISEVGQGFAYEQYF

J: TRBJ1-5
V: TRBV7-9
D: -
CDR3: CASSPGALERGNQPQHF

J: TRBJ1-5
V: TRBV7-4
D: -
CDR3: CASSLEGPYQPQHF

J: TRBJ2-3
V: TRBV19
D: TRBD2
CDR3: CASSVLAESTDTQYF

J: TRBJ1-5
V: TRBV6-6
D: -
CDR3: CASSANRRYSNQPQHF

J: TRBJ2-1
V: TRBV29-1
D: TRBD2
CDR3: CSVDVKLAGRVSSYNEQFF